The 8 T cell receptor beta chains in this list originate from one sample, sequenced in a study of T cell responses to AZD1222 COVID-19 vaccine. Assay used: immunoSEQ multiplex PCR; TCRdb lists only in-frame clones, some missing. The table shows under 150,000 clones, with over 85% occurring only once. The starting material was peripheral blood, obtained 28 days after the second AZD1222 dose. All receptors come from an adult who received the AZD1222 COVID-19 vaccine.

This rearrangement joins TRBV6-2 or TRBV6-3 to TRBJ1-3; no reliable D call. V lost 5 bases and J 0 bases, leaving 8 bases between the germline ends. Germline V gives CDR1 MNHEY, CDR2 SVGEGT. The CDR3 has 14 amino acids. CDR3 residues: CASSPEFSGNTIYF. As DNA, the CDR3 is TGTGCCAGCAGTCCAGAATTCTCTGGAAACACCATATATTTT.

The CDR3 DNA reads TGTGCCAGCAGCCAAGAAATGGGCGAATCAGCTTTCTTT. Protein: CASSQEMGESAFF. This chain connects TRBV3-1 (or the pseudogene TRBV3-2) to TRBJ1-1, with D unresolved. This CDR3 contains 13 residues. The germline gives CDR1 LGHDT, CDR2 YNNKEL (reference sequence). Trimming pared 0 bases from V and 10 bases from J, leaving 12 bases between.

This chain joins TRBV7-2 and TRBJ2-7; possibly TRBD1 for D (6 bases). Looked up from germline, CDR1 is SGHTA and CDR2 is FQGNSA. Trimming shortened V by 3 bases and J by 2 bases, and 11 bases separated the two germline ends. This CDR3 comprises 14 residues. CDR3 DNA sequence: TGTGCCAGCAGCTTCCAAGGACAGCCCTACGAGCAGTACTTC. It encodes CASSFQGQPYEQYF.

The chain employs TRBV19 and TRBJ1-6, with D unresolved. Looked up from germline, CDR1 is LNHDA and CDR2 is SQIVND (reference sequence). This CDR3 contains 14 residues. Trimming pared 5 bases from V and 7 bases from J, leaving 12 bases between. In nucleotides, the CDR3 is TGTGCCAGTAGTGCAGAGAGTCAGAATTCACCCCTCCACTTT. Residues: CASSAESQNSPLHF.

The chain has TRBV7-6 and TRBJ2-1, with D possibly called TRBD1 or TRBD2 (5 bases each). V gave up 2 bases and J gave up 4 bases, with 12 bases separating them. CDR1 SGHVS and CDR2 FNYEAQ come from the germline V gene. The CDR3 sequence is 15 residues long. The CDR3 coding sequence is TGTGCCAGCAGCTTAAGTGGGACCGCGTACAATGAGCAGTTCTTC. This gives the protein CASSLSGTAYNEQFF.

The rearrangement uses TRBV6-6 and TRBJ1-1; TRBD1 agrees at 7 bases. J was trimmed by 0 bases and V by 6 bases; bases with no gene match: 10. Germline CDR1 reads MNHNY; CDR2 reads SVGAGI (reference sequence). The CDR3 covers 16 residues. CDR3 in DNA: TGTGCCAGCAGAGACCGATCCGGGACAGTGAACACTGAAGCTTTCTTT. Its protein product is CASRDRSGTVNTEAFF.

The V gene is TRBV5-6, the J gene TRBJ2-1, with TRBD2 matching over 8 bases. V gave up 4 bases and J gave up 4 bases; unmatched junction bases: 7. The length of the CDR3 is 15 residues. The V gene's germline CDR1 is SGHDT and CDR2 YYEEEE. CDR3: CASSPGGYSYNEQFF. DNA of the CDR3: TGTGCCAGCAGCCCGGGGGGGTACTCGTACAATGAGCAGTTCTTC.

This rearrangement joins TRBV18 to TRBJ2-6; D might be TRBD1 or TRBD2, each matching 5 bases. CDR1 and CDR2 (germline): KGHSH, LQKENI. Trimming cost V 4 bases and J 0 bases, with 13 bases left between them. The CDR3 is made up of 17 amino acids. The CDR3 coding sequence is TGTGCCAGCTCACTTTGGGACCTGGGCTCTGGGGCCAACGTCCTGACTTTC. It is translated as CASSLWDLGSGANVLTF.